The rows below give T cell receptor beta chains drawn from one sample of a study of cytomegalovirus exposure and HLA in healthy donors. Sequencing was performed with immunoSEQ multiplex PCR; in TCRdb, only in-frame clones are kept and a portion is missing. In total, the table holds 200,000 or so clones. Sequencing was performed on PBMCs. The receptors were sampled from a girl aged 2 to 9 in good health and CMV-seropositive. The CDR3 runs from the conserved cysteine through the conserved F or W. The order of the fields is D gene, J gene, V gene, CDR3 protein, CDR3 DNA. The D gene is left open where the match is weak.

D gene: TRBD1
J gene: TRBJ1-5
V gene: TRBV18
CDR3 protein: CASSPNPTSTGSVINQPQHF
CDR3 DNA: TGTGCCAGCTCACCAAACCCCACATCGACAGGGTCGGTCATCAATCAGCCCCAGCATTTT

D gene: TRBD2
J gene: TRBJ2-1
V gene: TRBV7-2
CDR3 protein: CASSLARRGSENNEQFF
CDR3 DNA: TGTGCCAGCAGCTTAGCAAGGCGGGGGTCGGAAAACAATGAGCAGTTCTTC

D gene: NA
J gene: TRBJ2-7
V gene: TRBV28
CDR3 protein: CASRAPRGGTYEQYF
CDR3 DNA: TGTGCCAGCAGGGCCCCCCGCGGGGGCACCTACGAGCAGTACTTC

D gene: TRBD1
J gene: TRBJ1-5
V gene: TRBV28
CDR3 protein: CASSFAVYKQGDNQPQHF
CDR3 DNA: TGTGCCAGCAGTTTTGCGGTCTACAAACAGGGGGACAATCAGCCCCAGCATTTT

D gene: NA
J gene: TRBJ1-2
V gene: TRBV9
CDR3 protein: CASSVGDISYGYTF
CDR3 DNA: TGTGCCAGCAGCGTTGGGGACATCTCCTATGGCTACACCTTC

D gene: NA
J gene: TRBJ1-1
V gene: TRBV5-1
CDR3 protein: CASSLGPPEDTEAFF
CDR3 DNA: TGCGCCAGCAGCCTGGGACCCCCGGAGGACACTGAAGCTTTCTTT

D gene: NA
J gene: TRBJ2-7
V gene: TRBV7-6
CDR3 protein: CASSSAGSYEQYF
CDR3 DNA: TGTGCCAGCAGCTCGGCGGGGAGCTACGAGCAGTACTTC

D gene: NA
J gene: TRBJ2-6
V gene: TRBV5-6
CDR3 protein: CASSFAGANVLTF
CDR3 DNA: TGTGCCAGCAGCTTCGCTGGGGCCAACGTCCTGACTTTC

D gene: TRBD1
J gene: TRBJ2-2
V gene: TRBV28
CDR3 protein: CASSSPTGGTGELFF
CDR3 DNA: TGTGCCAGCAGTTCCCCCACAGGGGGCACCGGGGAGCTGTTTTTT

D gene: TRBD2
J gene: TRBJ2-1
V gene: TRBV14
CDR3 protein: CASSRRTRDSYNEQFF
CDR3 DNA: TGTGCCAGCAGCCGACGGACTAGAGACTCCTACAATGAGCAGTTCTTC

D gene: NA
J gene: TRBJ2-7
V gene: TRBV20-1
CDR3 protein: CSARDPREQYF
CDR3 DNA: TGCAGTGCTAGAGACCCGAGAGAGCAGTACTTC

D gene: TRBD2
J gene: TRBJ2-1
V gene: TRBV6-6
CDR3 protein: CASSFLAGGDEQFF
CDR3 DNA: TGTGCCAGCAGTTTTCTAGCGGGGGGGGATGAGCAGTTCTTC

D gene: NA
J gene: TRBJ1-2
V gene: TRBV5-1
CDR3 protein: CASSLDREYGYTF
CDR3 DNA: TGCGCCAGCAGCTTGGACAGGGAGTATGGCTACACCTTC

D gene: TRBD1
J gene: TRBJ2-5
V gene: TRBV25-1
CDR3 protein: CASSVTGAETQYF
CDR3 DNA: TGTGCCAGCAGTGTGACAGGGGCAGAGACCCAGTACTTC

D gene: TRBD1
J gene: TRBJ2-5
V gene: TRBV27
CDR3 protein: CASSWGQGAQETQYF
CDR3 DNA: TGTGCCAGCAGTTGGGGACAGGGGGCCCAAGAGACCCAGTACTTC

D gene: TRBD1
J gene: TRBJ1-5
V gene: TRBV28
CDR3 protein: CASSPTGFGLHSNQPQHF
CDR3 DNA: TGTGCCAGCAGCCCGACAGGGTTCGGCCTCCATAGCAATCAGCCCCAGCATTTT

D gene: NA
J gene: TRBJ1-1
V gene: TRBV2
CDR3 protein: CASSERGGTEAFF
CDR3 DNA: TGTGCCAGCAGTGAACGAGGGGGCACTGAAGCTTTCTTT

D gene: TRBD2
J gene: TRBJ2-7
V gene: TRBV7-9
CDR3 protein: CASSYGLVNYEQYF
CDR3 DNA: TGTGCCAGCAGCTATGGACTAGTGAACTACGAGCAGTACTTC

D gene: TRBD2
J gene: TRBJ2-2
V gene: TRBV29-1
CDR3 protein: CSVESRLAGTGELFF
CDR3 DNA: TGCAGCGTTGAGTCGCGGCTAGCGGGCACCGGAGAGCTGTTTTTT

D gene: NA
J gene: TRBJ2-7
V gene: TRBV29-1
CDR3 protein: CSVTPGDLGYEQYF
CDR3 DNA: TGCAGCGTGACCCCCGGGGATCTGGGCTACGAGCAGTACTTC